This is a list of T cell receptor beta chains from one sample in a study of cytotoxic CD8 clonotypes in ibrutinib-treated CLL. The data were produced by immunoSEQ multiplex PCR, yet TCRdb's version contains in-frame clones alone and is incomplete. The sample gives 150,000 or so clones, about 79% of which show up once; around 13% is in the top ten. The sample was PBMCs, taken after 12 months of ibrutinib treatment. These receptors were obtained from a human donor with chronic lymphocytic leukemia. The CDR3 runs from the conserved cysteine through the conserved F or W. A D gene is named only where the DNA matches it firmly. Some rows have no size entry. The others give once, few or many, or a class for an expanded clone.

v_gene	d_gene	j_gene	abundance	CDR3aa	CDR3nt
TRBV7-9	TRBD1	TRBJ2-7	few	CASSPRDRGDEQYF	TGTGCCAGCAGCCCCCGGGACAGGGGAGACGAGCAGTACTTC
TRBV7-2	NA	TRBJ2-3	NA	CASSSSVQGVPDTQYF	TGTGCCAGCAGCTCTAGCGTACAGGGAGTCCCAGATACGCAGTATTTT
TRBV20-1	NA	TRBJ2-7	NA	CSAADNYEQYF	TGCAGTGCAGCGGACAACTACGAGCAGTACTTC
TRBV25-1	NA	TRBJ2-1	NA	CASSEFWRVSNEQFF	TGTGCCAGCAGTGAATTTTGGCGGGTGAGCAATGAGCAGTTCTTC
TRBV27	NA	TRBJ1-5	once	CASSPDFSNQPQHF	TGTGCCAGCAGTCCGGACTTTAGCAATCAGCCCCAGCATTTT
TRBV10-3	NA	TRBJ2-3	NA	CAISESPGTETQYF	TGTGCCATCAGTGAGTCTCCTGGCACTGAGACGCAGTATTTT
TRBV5-5	NA	TRBJ1-1	medium-sized	CASSLYLGGITEAFF	TGTGCCAGCAGCCTGTACCTTGGGGGGATCACTGAAGCTTTCTTT
TRBV28	TRBD1	TRBJ1-1	NA	CASRPGGTEAFF	TGTGCCAGCAGACCAGGGGGGACTGAAGCTTTCTTT
TRBV27	TRBD1	TRBJ1-1	NA	CASSFDRGYTEAFF	TGTGCCAGCAGTTTTGACAGGGGATATACGGAAGCTTTCTTT
TRBV7-9	NA	TRBJ1-2	NA	CASSASDSNYGYTF	TGTGCCAGCAGCGCCTCGGACAGTAACTATGGCTACACCTTC
TRBV5-1	NA	TRBJ2-7	NA	CASTVAGEQYF	TGCGCCAGCACAGTGGCGGGCGAGCAGTACTTC
TRBV27	NA	TRBJ2-3	few	CASSPFSTDTQYF	TGTGCCAGCAGTCCGTTTAGCACAGATACGCAGTATTTT
TRBV15	TRBD1	TRBJ2-7	once	CATSRDRSDRGVEQYF	TGTGCCACCAGCAGAGATCGTTCGGACAGGGGAGTCGAGCAGTACTTC
TRBV18	TRBD2	TRBJ2-7	NA	CASSPTSASYEQYF	TGTGCCAGCTCTCCCACTAGCGCATCCTACGAGCAGTACTTC
TRBV9	TRBD1	TRBJ2-2	NA	CASSVVTGQGGSGELFF	TGTGCCAGCAGCGTAGTTACGGGACAGGGTGGTTCCGGGGAGCTGTTTTTT
TRBV5-6	TRBD2	TRBJ2-7	NA	CASSYRLAELYEQYF	TGTGCCAGCAGCTATAGACTAGCGGAACTCTACGAGCAGTACTTC
TRBV5-1	NA	TRBJ2-5	NA	CASSLQGWSGQETQYF	TGCGCCAGCAGCTTACAGGGTTGGAGCGGCCAAGAGACCCAGTACTTC
TRBV11-2	NA	TRBJ2-3	NA	CASSFDVNTQYF	TGTGCCAGCAGCTTCGATGTAAATACGCAGTATTTT
TRBV5-6	NA	TRBJ2-7	NA	CASSWAPRGEQYF	TGTGCCAGCAGTTGGGCCCCGCGAGGGGAGCAGTACTTC
TRBV10-1	TRBD2	TRBJ2-7	NA	CASKQGLVVYEQYF	TGCGCCAGCAAACAAGGACTAGTAGTCTACGAGCAGTACTTC
TRBV29-1	TRBD1	TRBJ1-1	NA	CSVEVQGLGTEAFF	TGCAGCGTTGAGGTACAGGGGTTGGGTACTGAAGCTTTCTTT
TRBV4-1	NA	TRBJ1-5	once	CASSQGVGRSNQPQHF	TGCGCCAGCAGCCAAGGAGTGGGGAGAAGCAATCAGCCCCAGCATTTT
TRBV28	TRBD2	TRBJ2-1	NA	CASSWEREREDEQFF	TGTGCCAGCAGTTGGGAGCGGGAAAGGGAGGATGAGCAGTTCTTC
TRBV19	TRBD1	TRBJ1-5	NA	CASSIGLAGQLQPQHF	TGTGCCAGTAGTATAGGTTTAGCGGGACAGCTACAGCCCCAGCATTTT
TRBV10-3	NA	TRBJ2-5	NA	CAISESSAVQETQYF	TGTGCCATCAGTGAGTCGAGTGCGGTACAAGAGACCCAGTACTTC
TRBV6-1	NA	TRBJ1-2	NA	CASSPQGVDGYTF	TGTGCCAGCAGTCCACAGGGAGTTGATGGCTACACCTTC
TRBV11-3	NA	TRBJ2-1	NA	CASSLETQNEQFF	TGTGCCAGCAGCTTAGAGACCCAGAATGAGCAGTTCTTC
TRBV11-2	NA	TRBJ2-1	NA	CASSRRGRDSHEQFF	TGTGCCAGCAGCCGCCGGGGGCGGGATTCCCATGAGCAGTTCTTC
TRBV25-1	TRBD1	TRBJ2-3	NA	CASNPNRGLLTDTQYF	TGTGCCAGCAACCCAAACAGGGGGCTGTTAACAGATACGCAGTATTTT
TRBV10-3	TRBD1	TRBJ1-2	NA	CATGTAYNYGYTF	TGTGCCACAGGGACAGCCTATAACTATGGCTACACCTTC
TRBV19	TRBD1	TRBJ1-5	NA	CASSSTGALSNQPQHF	TGTGCCAGTAGCTCGACAGGGGCGTTGAGCAATCAGCCCCAGCATTTT
TRBV10-1	TRBD1	TRBJ2-1	NA	CASKAQGAGKNEQFF	TGCGCCAGCAAGGCGCAGGGGGCTGGGAAGAATGAGCAGTTCTTC
TRBV28	TRBD1	TRBJ1-5	NA	CASNFENDRGRRQPQHF	TGTGCCAGCAACTTCGAGAATGACAGGGGGCGGAGGCAGCCCCAGCATTTT
TRBV5-1	TRBD2	TRBJ2-3	NA	CASSPGLAGLPTDTQYF	TGCGCCAGCAGCCCCGGTTTAGCGGGCTTACCCACAGATACGCAGTATTTT
TRBV15	NA	TRBJ1-2	NA	CATSRDARPSYGYTF	TGTGCCACCAGCAGAGATGCCAGACCCAGTTATGGCTACACCTTC
TRBV9	NA	TRBJ2-5	NA	CASSVGEGPRETQYF	TGTGCCAGCAGCGTAGGAGAGGGACCAAGGGAGACCCAGTACTTC
TRBV30	NA	TRBJ1-2	NA	CAWRAMDRAVYGYTF	TGTGCCTGGAGGGCAATGGACAGAGCTGTCTATGGCTACACCTTC
TRBV9	NA	TRBJ2-1	NA	CASSVVISSYNEQFF	TGTGCCAGCAGCGTAGTTATAAGCTCCTACAATGAGCAGTTCTTC
TRBV7-2	NA	TRBJ2-7	few	CASSLSPSVSYEQYF	TGTGCCAGCAGCTTAAGCCCTAGCGTCTCCTACGAGCAGTACTTC
TRBV6-6	NA	TRBJ1-5	NA	CASSPSFQPQHF	TGTGCCAGCAGTCCCTCCTTTCAGCCCCAGCATTTT
TRBV27	NA	TRBJ2-7	NA	CASSSLVGRRTYEQYF	TGTGCCAGCAGTTCCTTAGTTGGGAGGCGTACCTACGAGCAGTACTTC
TRBV29-1	TRBD1	TRBJ2-2	NA	CSAYARGPNTGELFF	TGCAGCGCCTATGCGAGGGGGCCGAACACCGGGGAGCTGTTTTTT
TRBV5-4	NA	TRBJ2-2	NA	CASSLQNTGELFF	TGTGCCAGCAGCCTTCAAAACACCGGGGAGCTGTTTTTT
TRBV13	NA	TRBJ2-7	NA	CASSLSVGESYEQYF	TGTGCCAGCAGCTTATCGGTGGGAGAGAGTTACGAGCAGTACTTC
TRBV6-1	TRBD1	TRBJ2-7	NA	CASSAEGRGRHEQYF	TGTGCCAGCAGCGCCGAAGGCAGGGGGCGCCACGAGCAGTACTTC
TRBV5-1	NA	TRBJ2-1	NA	CASSWGRLSYNEQFF	TGCGCCAGCAGCTGGGGACGGCTCTCCTACAATGAGCAGTTCTTC
TRBV5-1	TRBD2	TRBJ2-7	NA	CASSTQGSGGYSYEQYF	TGCGCCAGCAGCACACAGGGTAGCGGGGGCTACTCCTACGAGCAGTACTTC
TRBV5-6	NA	TRBJ2-1	NA	CASSFILALSSYNEQFF	TGTGCCAGCAGCTTCATTCTAGCTCTGAGCTCCTACAATGAGCAGTTCTTC
TRBV4-2	TRBD2	TRBJ2-7	NA	CASSQPQGAGEGEQYF	TGTGCCAGCAGCCAACCCCAAGGAGCGGGAGAGGGCGAGCAGTACTTC
TRBV10-3	TRBD2	TRBJ2-2	few	CAIRGTSGHGANTGELFF	TGTGCCATCAGGGGGACTAGCGGGCACGGAGCGAACACCGGGGAGCTGTTTTTT
TRBV10-3	TRBD2	TRBJ2-3	NA	CAISEGTSGRTDTQYF	TGTGCCATCAGTGAGGGGACTAGCGGGAGAACAGATACGCAGTATTTT
TRBV28	NA	TRBJ1-2	NA	CASSLEDMGHVYGYTF	TGTGCCAGCAGTTTAGAAGACATGGGACACGTCTATGGCTACACCTTC
TRBV7-9	NA	TRBJ2-7	NA	CAIGTYEQYF	TGTGCCATTGGTACCTACGAGCAGTACTTC